This TCR beta chain was sequenced in a study of T cell responses to AZD1222 COVID-19 vaccine. General study results and limits: Unmutated variant regions reportedly attract nearly half of all spike-specific TCRs. White British ancestry dominated among donors, who included more females, and clonal diversity was possibly underestimated.

TCRdb's copy holds only in-frame clones and misses some; the assay was immunoSEQ multiplex PCR. The sample lists about 270,000 clones; 94% were seen once. Germline assignment: CDR1 LGHDT and CDR2 YNNKEL (reference sequence). The CDR3 consists of 15 residues. V was trimmed by 3 bases and J by 5 bases, leaving 16 bases between them. On this clone: The antigen remains unidentified.

The J gene is TRBJ1-1, the V gene TRBV3-1 (or the pseudogene TRBV3-2), with a tentative D call TRBD1 (5 bases). This clonotype was sampled from an adult who received the AZD1222 COVID-19 vaccine. The sequencing here drew on peripheral blood, taken 28 days after the second AZD1222 dose. Written as DNA, the CDR3 is TGTGCCAGCAGCCAGGGGGTGGCACCTAGGACTGAAGCTTTCTTT. Amino acids: CASSQGVAPRTEAFF.